This is a list of T cell receptor beta chains from one sample in a study of blood T cells in healthy people across ages. TCRdb called the 5' RACE reads again in MiXCR, with one record for every CDR3 protein. This sample has 780,000 or so distinct CDR3 sequences; more than 20% occur once, and the top ten carry roughly 3.8%. This sample also belongs to another study, concerning T cells of mothers and their children.

The sample comprised blood. The receptor set was obtained from a boy between 10 and 17 years old in good health. CDR3s include the opening cysteine and the closing phenylalanine or tryptophan. D genes are given only for firm matches. Clone size, where shown, is once, few, many, or a class for clones that have expanded.

J gene,clone size,V gene,D gene,CDR3 protein,CDR3 DNA
TRBJ2-1,few,TRBV29-1,TRBD1,CSVEELDRHEQFF,TGCAGCGTCGAAGAACTGGACAGGCATGAGCAGTTCTTC
TRBJ2-2,.,TRBV11-2,TRBD1,CASRRQGLNTGELFF,TGTGCCAGCAGACGACAGGGGTTGAACACCGGGGAGCTGTTTTTT
TRBJ2-7,.,TRBV28,.,CASSFTRPGLLPYEQYF,TGTGCCAGCAGTTTCACCCGCCCGGGGTTACTTCCCTACGAGCAGTACTTC
TRBJ2-1,few,TRBV13,.,CASSRRTAYNEQFF,TGTGCCAGCAGCCGGCGGACAGCGTACAATGAGCAGTTCTTC
TRBJ2-5,.,TRBV10-3,TRBD2,CAISEGLAGGEETQYF,TGTGCCATCAGTGAGGGCCTAGCGGGGGGCGAGGAGACCCAGTACTTC
TRBJ2-7,few,TRBV6-2/TRBV6-3,TRBD1,CASSSPGQGGNEQYF,TGTGCCAGCAGTTCTCCGGGACAGGGAGGCAACGAGCAGTACTTC
TRBJ2-6,.,TRBV4-3,.,CASGQDLGSSGANVLTF,TGCGCCAGCGGCCAAGATCTGGGGAGCTCTGGGGCCAACGTCCTGACTTTC
TRBJ2-5,few,TRBV29-1,TRBD1,CSVELRDRGCPREQETQYF,TGCAGCGTTGAATTAAGGGACAGGGGTTGTCCGCGGGAGCAAGAGACCCAGTACTTC
TRBJ2-7,few,TRBV20-1,TRBD1,CSATVQGDYEQYF,TGCAGTGCTACCGTACAGGGGGACTACGAGCAGTACTTC
TRBJ2-7,few,TRBV7-9,TRBD2,CASSLEVLAGVMYEQYF,TGTGCCAGCAGCTTAGAGGTACTAGCGGGAGTAATGTACGAGCAGTACTTC
TRBJ2-3,few,TRBV6-5,.,CASSYSWGMYDTQYF,TGTGCCAGCAGTTACTCGTGGGGGATGTACGATACGCAGTATTTT
TRBJ2-1,few,TRBV10-3,TRBD2,CAIRTSGGRGEQFF,TGTGCCATCAGGACTAGCGGGGGCCGGGGCGAGCAGTTCTTC
TRBJ1-1,.,TRBV28,.,CASEGGAQAFF,TGTGCCAGCGAAGGGGGGGCCCAAGCTTTCTTT
TRBJ2-3,few,TRBV20-1,.,CSARVWAAGTDTQYF,TGCAGTGCTAGAGTATGGGCGGCGGGGACAGATACGCAGTATTTT
TRBJ2-1,few,TRBV4-3,.,CASSQEVPKGYEQFF,TGCGCCAGCAGCCAAGAGGTCCCGAAGGGCTATGAGCAGTTCTTC
TRBJ2-1,.,TRBV20-1,.,CSARAPIAAYYNEQFF,TGCAGTGCTAGGGCCCCTATAGCGGCCTACTACAATGAGCAGTTCTTC
TRBJ1-2,.,TRBV20-1,TRBD1,CSAIRTGGDYGYTF,TGCAGTGCTATCCGGACAGGGGGCGACTATGGCTACACCTTC
TRBJ2-5,.,TRBV10-3,.,CAISESNKETQYF,TGTGCCATCAGTGAGTCTAACAAAGAGACCCAGTACTTC
TRBJ1-2,.,TRBV29-1,.,CSGTGITTF,TGCAGCGGTACCGGGATTACAACCTTC
TRBJ1-1,few,TRBV4-2,.,CASSQGLIFAANTEAFF,TGTGCCAGCAGCCAAGGCTTAATATTCGCGGCAAACACTGAAGCTTTCTTT
TRBJ1-1,.,TRBV5-1,TRBD1,CASSTGDRATRGAFF,TGCGCCAGCAGCACCGGGGACAGGGCTACTCGGGGAGCTTTCTTT
TRBJ1-5,few,TRBV5-1,.,CASSPSGTSNQPQHF,TGCGCCAGCAGCCCCAGCGGGACTAGCAATCAGCCCCAGCATTTT
TRBJ1-1,once,TRBV18,.,CASSPGPGWLLTEAFF,TGTGCCAGCTCACCAGGGCCAGGGTGGTTATTGACTGAAGCTTTCTTT
TRBJ2-3,few,TRBV2,.,CASMPNGGPDTQYF,TGTGCCAGCATGCCGAACGGGGGACCAGATACGCAGTATTTT
TRBJ1-3,few,TRBV7-9,TRBD1,CASSPRQGVEGNTIYF,TGTGCCAGCAGCCCCAGACAGGGGGTAGAGGGAAACACCATATATTTT
TRBJ2-7,.,TRBV6-2/TRBV6-3,TRBD2,CASSLAGGPSSYEQYF,TGTGCCAGCAGTTTAGCGGGAGGGCCGTCGTCCTACGAGCAGTACTTC
TRBJ2-1,.,TRBV12-3/TRBV12-4,TRBD1,CASREPGQGMDEQFF,TGTGCCAGCAGAGAGCCGGGACAGGGGATGGATGAGCAGTTCTTC
TRBJ2-6,.,TRBV28,.,CASSFAGSRSGANVLTF,TGTGCCAGCAGTTTCGCAGGGTCGCGCTCTGGGGCCAACGTCCTGACTTTC
TRBJ2-3,few,TRBV29-1,.,CSVRHGWGTDTQYF,TGCAGCGTTCGACATGGCTGGGGTACAGATACGCAGTATTTT
TRBJ1-2,.,TRBV4-3,.,CASSQDLGSAGYGYTF,TGCGCCAGCAGCCAAGATCTCGGGTCAGCTGGCTATGGCTACACCTTC
TRBJ2-5,.,TRBV6-5,.,CASSYGTPGAQYF,TGTGCCAGCAGTTACGGGACACCCGGGGCCCAGTACTTC
TRBJ1-2,few,TRBV25-1,TRBD1,CASSSGGERRGYTF,TGTGCCAGCAGTTCAGGGGGCGAAAGGAGGGGCTACACCTTC
TRBJ2-7,many,TRBV7-8,TRBD2,CASSYLAGDHEQYF,TGTGCCAGCAGCTACCTAGCGGGAGACCACGAGCAGTACTTC
TRBJ1-1,few,TRBV4-1,TRBD1,CASSQDRQGFAEAFF,TGCGCCAGCAGCCAAGATCGACAGGGATTTGCTGAAGCTTTCTTT
TRBJ2-5,few,TRBV30,TRBD2,CAWSGTSGGITTQYF,TGTGCCTGGAGCGGCACTAGCGGGGGGATTACCACCCAGTACTTC
TRBJ2-4,.,TRBV20-1,.,CSARDWLTQENIQYF,TGCAGTGCTAGAGATTGGCTCACCCAAGAAAACATTCAGTACTTC